These 16 T cell receptor beta chains were all obtained from the same sample, sequenced in a study of spatial heterogeneity in lung cancer. TCRdb re-called the 5' RACE reads with MiXCR, one entry per CDR3 protein. The sample shows under 5,000 distinct CDR3 sequences, 7% of them seen only once. Time point denoted: sample taken at primary tumor resection. Whole RNA, which was extracted from tumor, nontumor lung tissue or frozen PBMC, was sequenced without any cell sorting. Sequenced material: normal lung tissue next to the tumor, taken at surgery. The source is a male donor with early-stage non-small cell lung cancer.

By share, this clonotype counts as large. The chain couples TRBV24-1 to TRBJ2-3, with TRBD2 identical over 9 bases. The CDR3 totals 17 residues. V shed 3 bases and J 2 bases; nucleotides not matched to a gene: 8. In germline, CDR1 is KGHDR, CDR2 SFDVKD. CDR3 sequence (DNA): TGTGCCACCAGTGATGGTTCAGCGGGGGGAATCACAGATACGCAGTATTTT. It codes for CATSDGSAGGITDTQYF.

In its sample, this clonotype ranks as large. DNA of the CDR3: TGCGCCAGCAGCCAAGAATCCGATGCTGGAAACACCATATATTTT. Its protein is CASSQESDAGNTIYF. This chain links TRBV4-1 with TRBJ1-3; D remains ambiguous. Germline lookup yields CDR1 MGHRA and CDR2 YSYEKL. V was pared by 0 bases and J by 2 bases, with 8 bases between. The CDR3 sequence is 15 residues long.

This clonotype is categorized as medium-sized (0.01 to 0.1%). The genes are TRBV20-1 and TRBJ2-3; the match to TRBD2 covers 8 bases. The trim removed 0 bases at V and 9 bases at J, leaving 11 bases unmatched. Germline values: CDR1 DFQATT, CDR2 SNEGSKA (reference sequence). CDR3 length: 15 amino acids. The CDR3 nucleotides read TGCAGTGCTAGAGATCAGAACGGGGGGGCGCGGACGCAGTATTTT. Residues: CSARDQNGGARTQYF.

This clonotype was seen repeatedly, ten times or more. The chain uses TRBV12-5 and TRBJ2-3; D gene unclear. V lost 7 bases and J 0 bases, leaving 17 bases between the germline ends. Per the germline V gene, CDR1 is LGHNT and CDR2 is FRNRAP. The CDR3 is 16 amino acids. The CDR3 DNA follows: TGTGCTAGTGCTATTCGTTGGGATCAGAGCACAGATACGCAGTATTTT. This sequence encodes CASAIRWDQSTDTQYF.

This clonotype is termed medium-sized. The rearrangement joins TRBV7-9 to TRBJ1-2, with a weak D call TRBD1 (5 bases). CDR1 is SEHNR and CDR2 is FQNEAQ in the germline V gene (reference sequence). V shed 5 bases and J shed 4 bases, with 17 bases lying between them. There are 15 residues in the CDR3. CDR3 loop: CASSTDGGIFYGYTF. The CDR3 region has the DNA TGTGCCAGCAGCACAGATGGGGGGATCTTCTATGGCTACACCTTC.

Ten or more counts support this clonotype. The rearrangement links TRBV7-9 to TRBJ2-5; possibly TRBD1 or TRBD2 for D (5 bases each). This CDR3 has 14 amino acids. The V gene lost 5 bases and the J gene lost 2 bases, with 12 bases spanning the gap. Germline CDR1 is SEHNR and CDR2 is FQNEAQ (reference sequence). This chain's CDR3 is CASSDRGQQETQYF. Written as DNA, the CDR3 is TGTGCCAGCAGCGACCGGGGCCAGCAAGAGACCCAGTACTTC.

By share, this clonotype counts as medium-sized. The rearrangement links TRBV11-2 to TRBJ2-1; D may correspond to TRBD1 or TRBD2 (6 bases each). Trimming took 7 bases from V and 4 from J, leaving 11 bases between them. CDR1 is SGHAT, CDR2 FQNNGV, per germline. This CDR3 is 13 amino acids long. The CDR3 DNA sequence: TGTGCCAGCACCGAGGGGGGTTACAATGAGCAGTTCTTC. This sequence encodes CASTEGGYNEQFF. Supplemented by reference TRBV11-2 and TRBJ2-1, the full variable domain reads EAGVAQSPRYKIIEKRQSVAFWCNPISGHATLYWYQQILGQGPKLLIQFQNNGVVDDSQLPKDRFSAERLKGVDSTLKIQPAKLEDSAVYLCASTEGGYNEQFFGPGTRLTVL.

This clonotype is categorized as medium-sized. This chain links TRBV29-1 with TRBJ2-7; TRBD1 matches 12 bases. This CDR3 is built from 14 residues. Germline-derived CDR1 and CDR2 are SQVTM and ANQGSEA. V lost 1 base, J lost 6 bases, and 4 bases stayed unmatched. This CDR3 is CSVEGGTGGPEQYF. The CDR3, as DNA: TGCAGCGTTGAAGGAGGGACAGGGGGCCCCGAGCAGTACTTC.

This clonotype was counted at least ten times. The chain carries TRBV7-2 and TRBJ1-6; 8 bases line up with TRBD1. V lost 3 bases and J lost 10; bases outside the gene matches: 5. Per germline, CDR1 SGHTA and CDR2 FQGNSA. This CDR3 comprises 14 residues. The chain's CDR3 is CASSFGQGGSPLHF. The CDR3, as DNA: TGTGCCAGCAGCTTCGGACAGGGTGGATCACCCCTCCACTTT. Full variable domain (rest looked up from reference TRBV7-2 and TRBJ1-6): GAGVSQSPSNKVTEKGKDVELRCDPISGHTALYWYRQSLGQGLEFLIYFQGNSAPDKSGLPSDRFSAERTGGSVSTLTIQRTQQEDSAVYLCASSFGQGGSPLHFGNGTRLTVT.

This clonotype is medium-sized (0.01 to 0.1%) in the sample. V gene TRBV12-3 or TRBV12-4 combines with J gene TRBJ1-2; a possible D gene is TRBD1 (6 bases). CDR3 length equals 13 residues. Trimming pared 4 bases from V and 6 bases from J, leaving 12 bases between. This chain's CDR3 is CASSSWGADGYTF. CDR3 bases: TGTGCCAGCAGTTCATGGGGGGCAGATGGCTACACCTTC.

This clonotype was observed at least ten times. This chain joins TRBV4-1 and TRBJ1-5; tentative D call: TRBD1 (6 bases). The CDR3 extends over 17 amino acids. Germline V lookup: CDR1 MGHRA, CDR2 YSYEKL. The V gene lost 4 bases and the J gene lost 2 bases, with 18 bases spanning the gap. The DNA of the CDR3 is TGCGCCAGCAGCCTTCAGCAGGGGCTTGGGGGCAATCAGCCCCAGCATTTT. It codes for CASSLQQGLGGNQPQHF.

This clonotype rates as medium-sized. CDR3 amino acids: CASSFFSGGPANTGELFF. Written as DNA, the CDR3 is TGTGCCAGCAGCTTTTTTAGCGGGGGGCCCGCGAACACCGGGGAGCTGTTTTTT. V and J are TRBV5-7 and TRBJ2-2; 10 nucleotides align to TRBD2. TRBV5-7 is classed as an ORF, of uncertain function. The CDR3 runs to 18 residues. Trimming removed 2 bases from V and 0 bases from J; junction bases left unmatched: 7.

This clonotype was found many times. The CDR3 reads CATSPRGGRGYEQYF. The CDR3 bases are TGTGCCACCAGCCCTCGGGGGGGTCGGGGTTACGAGCAGTACTTC. This chain joins TRBV15 and TRBJ2-7, with 8 nucleotides matching TRBD2. Germline CDR1 LNHNV, CDR2 YYDKDF (reference sequence). The CDR3 runs to 15 residues. The trim removed 5 bases at V and 4 bases at J, leaving 10 bases unmatched.

The rearrangement links TRBV14 to TRBJ1-1; D is uncertain. This CDR3 has 12 residues. Trimming left V 5 bases short and J 8 bases short, with 12 bases between. Germline V CDR1 and CDR2: SGHDN, FVKESK. The CDR3 loop is CASSGVYSEAFF. CDR3 nucleotide sequence: TGTGCCAGCAGCGGGGTTTACTCCGAAGCTTTCTTT.

This clonotype was counted at least ten times. The chain couples TRBV29-1 to TRBJ2-2, with D hard to call. The germline CDR1 and CDR2 sequences are SQVTM and ANQGSEA. Trimming took off 4 bases at V and 4 bases at J, with 10 bases between the two ends. The CDR3 is made up of 13 amino acids. The DNA for the CDR3 is TGCAGCGTTGGCAGGACGTCCACCGGGGAGCTGTTTTTT. It codes for CSVGRTSTGELFF.

This clonotype qualifies as medium-sized. The chain joins TRBV6-5 to TRBJ1-5, with 8 bases aligning to TRBD1. Germline V gene lookup returns CDR1 MNHEY and CDR2 SVGAGI. V was clipped by 6 bases and J by 5 bases; unmatched bases: 3. The CDR3 totals 13 residues. CDR3 loop: CASRQGEDQPQHF. CDR3 DNA sequence: TGTGCCAGCAGACAGGGGGAGGATCAGCCCCAGCATTTT.